Listed below are T cell receptor beta chains from one sample, sequenced in a study of molecular identifiers for immune sequencing clone quantification. Using its own MiXCR run on the PCR reads, TCRdb lists one record per CDR3 protein. The profile shows roughly 40,000 distinct CDR3 sequences, approximately 25% of them singletons. Sequencing was performed on naive CD8+ T cells from blood, with Jurkat cell RNA spiked in. The receptors stem from a human donor in good health. Some libraries in this study had Jurkat cell RNA spiked in. CDR3s include the opening cysteine and the closing phenylalanine or tryptophan. The D gene is left open where the match is weak. A clone size is listed for some rows: how often the clone was seen (once, few, many), or a class if it is expanded.

J | size | D | V | CDR3 | DNA
TRBJ2-7 | many | TRBD2 | TRBV28 | CASSSRLAGAHEQYF | TGTGCCAGCAGTTCCAGACTAGCGGGAGCCCACGAGCAGTACTTC
TRBJ2-5 | many | TRBD2 | TRBV7-9 | CASSLLAGVETQYF | TGTGCCAGCAGCTTATTAGCGGGAGTAGAGACCCAGTACTTC
TRBJ2-3 | NA | NA | TRBV11-2 | CTSSIQRDGTDTQYF | TGTACCAGCAGCATTCAGCGAGACGGCACAGATACCCAGTATTTT
TRBJ2-3 | many | NA | TRBV11-2 | CASSFNQGSAGDTQYF | TGTGCCAGCAGCTTCAATCAGGGGTCAGCGGGAGATACGCAGTATTTT
TRBJ2-3 | many | NA | TRBV7-6 | CASSLSGQSTDTQYF | TGTGCCAGCAGCCTCTCCGGACAGTCCACAGATACGCAGTATTTT
TRBJ2-7 | few | TRBD2 | TRBV19 | CASSSSGSWAYEQYF | TGTGCCAGTAGTAGTAGCGGGAGCTGGGCCTACGAGCAGTACTTC
TRBJ2-3 | NA | NA | TRBV9 | CASCISRAPDTQYF | TGTGCCAGCTGCATAAGTAGGGCCCCGGATACGCAGTATTTT
TRBJ1-1 | many | TRBD1 | TRBV7-9 | CASSSSPLLQGLNTEAFF | TGTGCCAGCAGCTCCAGTCCACTACTACAGGGGCTGAACACTGAAGCTTTCTTT
TRBJ2-3 | medium-sized | TRBD1 | TRBV28 | CASSRDRLTDTQYF | TGTGCCAGCAGTCGGGACAGGCTGACGGATACGCAGTATTTT
TRBJ2-7 | many | TRBD2 | TRBV28 | CASRPGLAPTYEQYF | TGTGCCAGCCGCCCCGGACTAGCGCCTACCTACGAGCAGTACTTC
TRBJ1-5 | many | TRBD1 | TRBV4-3 | CASSQDIGGPGQPQHF | TGCGCCAGCAGCCAAGATATAGGGGGCCCGGGGCAGCCCCAGCATTTT
TRBJ2-7 | many | NA | TRBV4-3 | CASSQDTRGQGYEQYF | TGCGCCAGCAGCCAAGATACAAGGGGCCAAGGCTACGAGCAGTACTTC
TRBJ1-5 | many | NA | TRBV12-3/TRBV12-4 | CASSPGVQPQHF | TGTGCCAGCAGCCCTGGAGTTCAGCCCCAGCATTTT
TRBJ2-2 | NA | NA | TRBV11-2 | CASSSTEGARELFF | TGTGCCAGCAGCTCGACGGAGGGCGCCAGGGAGCTGTTTTTT
TRBJ2-1 | many | NA | TRBV11-2 | CASSTSEF | TGTGCCAGCAGCACCTCAGAATTC
TRBJ2-3 | many | TRBD1 | TRBV7-9 | CASSEDGTGVTDTQYF | TGTGCCAGCAGCGAAGACGGGACAGGAGTCACAGATACGCAGTATTTT
TRBJ1-1 | few | NA | TRBV28 | CASSRAAMNTEAFF | TGTGCCAGCAGTCGGGCGGCCATGAACACTGAAGCTTTCTTT
TRBJ2-2 | NA | NA | TRBV7-8 | CASSLGSGHLHLNTGELFF | TGTGCCAGCAGCTTAGGCTCGGGACACCTTCACTTAAACACCGGGGAGCTGTTTTTT
TRBJ2-3 | many | TRBD2 | TRBV7-9 | CASSTGEGTSGGATDTQYF | TGTGCCAGCAGCACCGGGGAGGGGACTAGCGGGGGGGCCACAGATACGCAGTATTTT
TRBJ2-2 | many | NA | TRBV11-2 | CASSPEGSENTGELFF | TGTGCCAGCAGCCCCGAAGGTAGTGAGAACACCGGGGAGCTGTTTTTT
TRBJ2-1 | NA | TRBD2 | TRBV7-9 | CASSPRASGSDNEQFF | TGTGCCAGCAGCCCTAGGGCTAGCGGGAGTGACAATGAGCAGTTCTTC
TRBJ2-1 | NA | NA | TRBV7-3 | CVSSIPATGIYNEQFF | TGTGTCAGCAGCATCCCGGCCACAGGGATATACAATGAGCAGTTCTTC
TRBJ1-5 | NA | TRBD1 | TRBV5-6 | CASSPLKDRISNQPQHF | TGTGCCAGCAGCCCGCTGAAGGACAGGATTAGCAATCAGCCCCAGCATTTT
TRBJ2-5 | many | NA | TRBV7-9 | CASSLQGLETQYF | TGTGCCAGCAGCTTACAGGGCCTGGAGACCCAGTACTTC
TRBJ1-1 | many | NA | TRBV27 | CASSLDLMGSEAFF | TGTGCCAGCAGTTTGGATTTAATGGGGAGCGAAGCTTTCTTT
TRBJ2-1 | once | NA | TRBV15 | CATSSIGKGSYNEQSF | TGTGCCACCAGCAGTATCGGGAAAGGGTCCTACAATGAGCAGTCCTTC
TRBJ2-7 | many | TRBD1 | TRBV27 | CASSTRPGTAAPSYEQYF | TGTGCCAGCAGTACTCGACCCGGGACAGCCGCCCCCTCCTACGAGCAGTACTTC
TRBJ1-1 | few | TRBD1 | TRBV27 | CASSNNPRQGNTEAFF | TGTGCCAGCAGTAACAATCCCCGACAGGGGAACACTGAAGCTTTCTTT
TRBJ1-5 | many | TRBD1 | TRBV19 | CASSLGTGGNQPQHF | TGTGCCAGTAGTCTGGGGACAGGGGGCAATCAGCCCCAGCATTTT
TRBJ1-5 | many | NA | TRBV2 | CASDAGSNQPQHF | TGTGCCAGTGACGCCGGGAGCAATCAGCCCCAGCATTTT
TRBJ2-7 | NA | NA | TRBV5-1 | CASSFGVSEGAYEQYF | TGCGCCAGCAGCTTCGGGGTTTCGGAGGGGGCCTACGAGCAGTACTTC
TRBJ2-7 | NA | TRBD1 | TRBV28 | CASSRQGTHEQYF | TGTGCCAGCTCCCGACAGGGGACTCACGAGCAGTACTTC
TRBJ2-5 | few | TRBD2 | TRBV28 | CASSLGGLETQYF | TGTGCCAGCAGTTTGGGGGGGTTAGAGACCCAGTACTTC
TRBJ2-5 | many | NA | TRBV7-9 | CASSSVSETQYF | TGTGCCAGCAGCTCGGTTTCAGAGACCCAGTACTTC
TRBJ1-5 | NA | TRBD1 | TRBV19 | CASSIGQGGNQPQHF | TGTGCCAGTAGTATAGGCCAGGGGGGCAATCAGCCCCAGCATTTT
TRBJ2-7 | many | TRBD2 | TRBV6-2/TRBV6-3 | CASSQLATFGEQYF | TGTGCCAGCAGTCAACTAGCGACGTTCGGCGAGCAGTACTTC
TRBJ2-1 | few | TRBD2 | TRBV20-1 | CSARDASGGANEQFF | TGCAGTGCTAGAGATGCGAGCGGGGGTGCTAATGAGCAGTTCTTC
TRBJ2-5 | few | NA | TRBV19 | CASSTGFQETQYF | TGTGCCAGTAGTACAGGGTTCCAAGAGACCCAGTACTTC